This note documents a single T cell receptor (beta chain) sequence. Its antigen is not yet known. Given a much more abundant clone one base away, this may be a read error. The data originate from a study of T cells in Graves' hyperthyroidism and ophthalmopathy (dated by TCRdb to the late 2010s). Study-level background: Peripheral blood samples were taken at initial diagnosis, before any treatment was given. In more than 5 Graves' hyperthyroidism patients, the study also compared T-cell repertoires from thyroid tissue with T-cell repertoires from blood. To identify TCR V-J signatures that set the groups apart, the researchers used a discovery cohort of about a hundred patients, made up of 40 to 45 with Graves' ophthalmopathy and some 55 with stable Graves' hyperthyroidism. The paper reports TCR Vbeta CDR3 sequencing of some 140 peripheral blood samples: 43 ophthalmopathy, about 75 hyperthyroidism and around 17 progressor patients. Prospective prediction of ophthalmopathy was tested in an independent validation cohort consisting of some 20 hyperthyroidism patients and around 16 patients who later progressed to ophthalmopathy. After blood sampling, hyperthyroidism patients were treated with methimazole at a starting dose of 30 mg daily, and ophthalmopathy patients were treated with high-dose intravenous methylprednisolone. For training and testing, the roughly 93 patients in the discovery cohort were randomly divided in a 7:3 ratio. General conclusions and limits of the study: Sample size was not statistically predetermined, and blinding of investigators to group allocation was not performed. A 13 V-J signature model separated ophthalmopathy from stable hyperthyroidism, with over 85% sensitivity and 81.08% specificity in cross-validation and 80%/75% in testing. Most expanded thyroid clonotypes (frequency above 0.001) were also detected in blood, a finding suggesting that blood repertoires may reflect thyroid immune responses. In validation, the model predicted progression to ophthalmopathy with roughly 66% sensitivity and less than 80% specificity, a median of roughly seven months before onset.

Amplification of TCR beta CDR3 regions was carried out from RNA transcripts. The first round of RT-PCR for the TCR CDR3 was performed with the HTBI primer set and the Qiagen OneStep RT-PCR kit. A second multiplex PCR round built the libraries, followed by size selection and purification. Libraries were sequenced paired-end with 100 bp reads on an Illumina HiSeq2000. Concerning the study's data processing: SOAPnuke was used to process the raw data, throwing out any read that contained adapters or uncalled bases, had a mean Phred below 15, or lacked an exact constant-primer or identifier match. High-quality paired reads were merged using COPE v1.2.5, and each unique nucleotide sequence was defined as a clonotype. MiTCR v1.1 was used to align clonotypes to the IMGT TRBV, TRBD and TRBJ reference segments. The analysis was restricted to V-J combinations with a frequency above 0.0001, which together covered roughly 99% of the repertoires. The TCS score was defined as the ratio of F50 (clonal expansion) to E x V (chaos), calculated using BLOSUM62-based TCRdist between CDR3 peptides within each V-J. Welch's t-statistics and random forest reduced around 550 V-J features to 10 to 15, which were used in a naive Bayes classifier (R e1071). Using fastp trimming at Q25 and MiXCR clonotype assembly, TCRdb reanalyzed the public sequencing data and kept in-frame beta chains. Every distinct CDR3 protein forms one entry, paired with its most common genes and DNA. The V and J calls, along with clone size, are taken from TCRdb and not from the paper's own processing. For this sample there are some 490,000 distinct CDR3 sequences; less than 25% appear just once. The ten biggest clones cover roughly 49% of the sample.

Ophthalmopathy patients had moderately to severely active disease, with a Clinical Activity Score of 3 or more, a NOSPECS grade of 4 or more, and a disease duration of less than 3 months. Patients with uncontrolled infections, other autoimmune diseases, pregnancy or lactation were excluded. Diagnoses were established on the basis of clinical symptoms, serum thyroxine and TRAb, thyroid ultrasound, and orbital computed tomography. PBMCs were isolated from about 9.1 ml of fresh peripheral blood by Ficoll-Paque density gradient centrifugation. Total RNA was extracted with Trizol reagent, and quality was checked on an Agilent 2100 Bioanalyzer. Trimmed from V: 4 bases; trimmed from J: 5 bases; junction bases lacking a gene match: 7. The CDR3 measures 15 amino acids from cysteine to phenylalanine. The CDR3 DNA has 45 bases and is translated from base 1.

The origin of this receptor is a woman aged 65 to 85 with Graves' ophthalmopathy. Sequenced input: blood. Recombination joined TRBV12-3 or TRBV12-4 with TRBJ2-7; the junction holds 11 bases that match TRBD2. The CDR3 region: CASSSIAGGPNEQYF. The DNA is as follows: TGTGCCAGCAGTTCAATAGCGGGAGGGCCCAACGAGCAGTACTTC.